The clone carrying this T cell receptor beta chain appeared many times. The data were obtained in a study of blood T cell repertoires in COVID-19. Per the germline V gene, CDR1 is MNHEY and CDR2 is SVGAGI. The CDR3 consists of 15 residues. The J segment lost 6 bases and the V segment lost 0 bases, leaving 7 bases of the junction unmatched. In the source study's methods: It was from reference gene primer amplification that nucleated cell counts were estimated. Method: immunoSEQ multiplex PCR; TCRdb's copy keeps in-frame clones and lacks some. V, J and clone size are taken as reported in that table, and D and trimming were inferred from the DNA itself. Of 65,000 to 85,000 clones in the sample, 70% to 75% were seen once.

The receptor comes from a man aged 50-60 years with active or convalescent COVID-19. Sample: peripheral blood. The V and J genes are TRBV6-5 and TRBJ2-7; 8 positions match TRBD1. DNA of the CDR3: TGTGCCAGCAGTTACTCAAGGACAGGGTCCGGCGAGCAGTACTTC. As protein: CASSYSRTGSGEQYF.